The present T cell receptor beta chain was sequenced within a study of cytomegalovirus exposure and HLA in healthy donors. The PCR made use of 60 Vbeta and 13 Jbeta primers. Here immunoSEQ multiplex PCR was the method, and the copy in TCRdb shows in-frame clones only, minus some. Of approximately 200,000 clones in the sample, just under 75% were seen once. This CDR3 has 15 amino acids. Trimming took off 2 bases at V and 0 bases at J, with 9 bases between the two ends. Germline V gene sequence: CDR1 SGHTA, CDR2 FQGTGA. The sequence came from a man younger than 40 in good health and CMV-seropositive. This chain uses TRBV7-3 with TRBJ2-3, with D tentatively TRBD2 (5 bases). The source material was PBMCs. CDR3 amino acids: CASSLGGYSTDTQYF. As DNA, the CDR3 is TGTGCCAGCAGCTTAGGCGGGTATAGCACAGATACGCAGTATTTT.